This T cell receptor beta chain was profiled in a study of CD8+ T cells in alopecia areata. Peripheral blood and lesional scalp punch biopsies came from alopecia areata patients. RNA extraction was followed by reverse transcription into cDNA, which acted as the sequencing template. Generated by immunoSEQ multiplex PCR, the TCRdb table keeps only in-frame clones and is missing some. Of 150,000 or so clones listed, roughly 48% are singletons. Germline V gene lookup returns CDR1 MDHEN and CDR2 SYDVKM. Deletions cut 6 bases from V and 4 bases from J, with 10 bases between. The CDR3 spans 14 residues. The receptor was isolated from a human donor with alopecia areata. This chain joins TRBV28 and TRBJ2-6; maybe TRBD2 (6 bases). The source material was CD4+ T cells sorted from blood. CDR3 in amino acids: CASSWRAGANVLTF. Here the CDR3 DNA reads TGTGCCAGCAGCTGGAGGGCCGGGGCCAACGTCCTGACTTTC.